This T cell receptor (beta chain) was retrieved from a study of T cell responses to AZD1222 COVID-19 vaccine. Germline assignment: CDR1 MNHEY and CDR2 SVGAGI. The CDR3 sequence is 14 residues long. With 3 bases clipped from V and 6 bases from J, the junction kept 5 bases outside the gene matches. The protocol was immunoSEQ multiplex PCR, while the TCRdb copy is restricted to in-frame clones and leaves out a portion. This sample has around 120,000 clones, with 87% found just once. The receptor comes from an adult in good health. This rearrangement joins TRBV6-5 to TRBJ1-2, with 9 positions matching TRBD1. The sequences come from peripheral blood, collected on day 0 of AZD1222 vaccination. CDR3 in amino acids: CASSYSTGGHGYTF. The DNA for the CDR3 is TGTGCCAGCAGTTATTCCACAGGGGGCCATGGCTACACCTTC.